A single T cell receptor (beta chain) is shown here with its context. The antigen is not known. PCR was performed using 60 Vbeta and 13 Jbeta primers. Sequencing was performed with immunoSEQ multiplex PCR; in TCRdb, only in-frame clones are kept and a portion is missing. The sample yields some 100,000 clones, around 83% seen once. These data come from a study of cytomegalovirus exposure and HLA in healthy donors. Study-wide results and limits: CMV antigen specificity was confirmed in vitro for a few CMV-associated chains. Altogether, 164 TCR beta chains were recorded as cytomegalovirus-associated. As immune exposure information, only CMV serostatus was available. Earlier analysis looked at TCR beta V segments, and most were productive about 90% or about 30% of the time.

This clonotype was obtained from a woman in her late teens or twenties in good health and CMV-seronegative. Sequencing was carried out using PBMCs.

The CDR3 region is CASSVEGGGYEQYF. CDR3 DNA sequence: TGTGCCAGCAGTGTGGAGGGGGGGGGTTACGAGCAGTACTTC. This chain connects TRBV2 to TRBJ2-7; possibly TRBD2 for D (7 bases). Germline CDR1 is SNHLY and CDR2 is FYNNEI. V gave up 4 bases and J gave up 4 bases, with 14 bases separating them. The CDR3 is 14 residues long. The variable domain in full, with the rest retrieved from reference TRBV2 and TRBJ2-7, is EPEVTQTPSHQVTQMGQEVILRCVPISNHLYFYWYRQILGQKVEFLVSFYNNEISEKSEIFDDQFSVERPDGSNFTLKIRSTKLEDSAMYFCASSVEGGGYEQYFGPGTRLTVT.